These T cell receptor beta chains were read from a single sample in a study of blood T cell repertoires in COVID-19. Profiling relied on immunoSEQ multiplex PCR, and the TCRdb table lists in-frame clones only, not all of them. The sample has just over 35,000 clones, approximately 91% seen once. The sample comprised peripheral blood. Source of these receptors: a human donor in a cohort sampled during active COVID-19. CDR3s include the opening cysteine and the closing phenylalanine or tryptophan. Fields, in order: J gene, V gene, D gene, clone size, CDR3 DNA, CDR3 protein. A D gene is named only where the DNA matches it firmly. Clone size is not always given. Where it is, it says once, few, many or a class for expanded clones.

TRBJ1-3 TRBV6-6 TRBD1 . TGTGCCAGCAGTTCACGACAGGGGACGGGAAACACCATATATTTT CASSSRQGTGNTIYF
TRBJ2-7 TRBV2 TRBD1 few TGTGCCAGCATAGGGACAGGGGGCAAAGAGCAGTACTTC CASIGTGGKEQYF
TRBJ2-2 TRBV3-1/TRBV3-2 TRBD1 . TGTGCCAGCAGCCACACAGGGGGCGCGAACACCGGGGAGCTGTTTTTT CASSHTGGANTGELFF
TRBJ2-6 TRBV15 TRBD1 . TGTGCCACTTTCCTCCGGACAGGTAGCTCTGGGGCCAACGTCCTGACTTTC CATFLRTGSSGANVLTF
TRBJ1-1 TRBV5-1 . . TGCGCCAGCAGCCTACTACTGAACACTGAAGCTTTCTTT CASSLLLNTEAFF
TRBJ1-3 TRBV2 TRBD1 . TGTGCCAGCAGGGGCGGGGACAGCTTCTCTGGAAACACCATATATTTT CASRGGDSFSGNTIYF
TRBJ2-7 TRBV27 TRBD1 . TGTGCCAGCAGTTTAGGACAGGGAACCGAGCAGTACTTC CASSLGQGTEQYF
TRBJ1-2 TRBV6-1 . . TGTGCCAGCAGTGATTCGGGGAACTATGGCTACACCTTC CASSDSGNYGYTF
TRBJ2-1 TRBV30 . . TGTGCCTGGAGTCCGGGGAGCTCCTACAATGAGCAGTTCTTC CAWSPGSSYNEQFF
TRBJ2-1 TRBV5-1 TRBD2 . TGCGCCAGCAGCCCTTTCGGACTAGCAGTCTACAATGAGCAGTTCTTC CASSPFGLAVYNEQFF
TRBJ2-5 TRBV29-1 . . TGCAGCGTTGAACCAACAGGTTTAGAGACCCAGTACTTC CSVEPTGLETQYF
TRBJ2-2 TRBV29-1 TRBD1 once TGCAGCGTTGATTCAGGGGGCAAGAACACCGGGGAGCTGTTTTTT CSVDSGGKNTGELFF
TRBJ1-2 TRBV6-1 . . TGTGCCAGCAGTGACACAGGGAGGGGCTATGGCTACACCTTC CASSDTGRGYGYTF
TRBJ2-1 TRBV5-1 TRBD2 . TGCGCCAGCAGCTTGACGCGGCTAGCGGGGCACGATGAGCAGTTCTTC CASSLTRLAGHDEQFF
TRBJ1-1 TRBV10-3 TRBD1 . TGTGCCACCCAGGAAGGGGGCAAGAACACTGAAGCTTTCTTT CATQEGGKNTEAFF
TRBJ1-5 TRBV8-2 . . TGTGGCAGCACATCCGCAGCCCCCTATTACCCCCCAGACAGACCTAGCAATCAGCCCCAGCATTTT CGSTSAAPYYPPDRPSNQPQHF
TRBJ1-4 TRBV19 TRBD1 . TGTGCCAGTAGTACAGGGGGATTGAATGAAAAACTGTTTTTT CASSTGGLNEKLFF
TRBJ2-1 TRBV19 TRBD1 . TGTGCCAGTAGTAGGGTCTCAGGGGGTGATGAGCAGTTCTTC CASSRVSGGDEQFF
TRBJ2-1 TRBV10-3 TRBD2 . TGTGCCATCAGGACTAGCGGGGGGGCCAGTGAGCAGTTCTTC CAIRTSGGASEQFF
TRBJ1-6 TRBV2 . once TGTGCCAGCAGATTCGGGGGGCAGAATTCACCCCTCCACTTT CASRFGGQNSPLHF
TRBJ2-7 TRBV5-1 TRBD1 . TGCGCCAGCAGCGCAGGGGCAGGGGGCCATAGCTCCTACGAGCAGTACTTC CASSAGAGGHSSYEQYF
TRBJ1-1 TRBV5-1 TRBD1 . TGCGCCAGCAGCTGGGGACAGGGGGCCGGCACTGAAGCTTTCTTT CASSWGQGAGTEAFF
TRBJ2-5 TRBV19 TRBD1 . TGTGCCAGTAGTATATGGTGGGGACAGCAAGAGACCCAGTACTTC CASSIWWGQQETQYF
TRBJ1-5 TRBV6-5 TRBD1 . TGTGCCAGCAGAGGACAGGCTTGGGGCAATCAGCCCCAGCATTTT CASRGQAWGNQPQHF
TRBJ2-2 TRBV27 TRBD1 few TGTGCCAGCACGTGGACAGGGTCCACCGGGGAGCTGTTTTTT CASTWTGSTGELFF